This T cell receptor (beta chain) comes out of a study of graft-versus-host responses after intestinal transplantation. Of note for this clone: Its antigen is not identified.

CDR1 is MNHEY and CDR2 is SVGAGI in the germline V gene. This CDR3 contains 14 residues. With V trimmed by 6 bases and J by 2 bases, 6 bases remained unmatched. Profiling relied on immunoSEQ multiplex PCR, and the TCRdb table lists in-frame clones only, not all of them. The repertoire has 30,000 to 45,000 clones, 93% of them found once; the top ten carry about a fifth. V usage is TRBV6-5 and J usage is TRBJ1-1, with 7 bases matching TRBD1. Source: unstimulated CD8+ T cells sorted from spleen or lymph node cells, taken before transplant. The TCR comes from a human donor who was the organ donor for an intestinal transplant. The CDR3 protein is CASRRTGENTEAFF. CDR3 bases: TGTGCCAGCAGGCGGACAGGAGAAAACACTGAAGCTTTCTTT.